The 27 T cell receptor beta chains in this list originate from one sample, sequenced in a study of cytomegalovirus exposure and HLA in healthy donors. The PCR had 60 Vbeta and 13 Jbeta primers. Libraries were prepared by immunoSEQ multiplex PCR; TCRdb keeps only in-frame clonotypes and omits some of them. The sample has under 200,000 clones, around 88% seen once; the top ten hold around 1.6%. Material: PBMCs. These receptors were taken from a man between 40 and 49 years old in good health and CMV-seropositive.

The V gene is TRBV5-1, the J gene TRBJ1-1; possibly TRBD1 for D (5 bases). Germline V gene lookup returns CDR1 SGHRS and CDR2 YFSETQ. V was trimmed by 2 bases and J by 6 bases, leaving 11 bases between them. The CDR3 totals 13 residues. The CDR3 DNA reads TGCGCCAGCAGCTTCGGGGGGTCCCCTGAAGCTTTCTTT. Encoded protein: CASSFGGSPEAFF.

This chain joins TRBV2 and TRBJ2-1, with 11 bases fitting TRBD1. The CDR3 length is 16 residues. V was clipped by 0 bases and J by 6 bases; unmatched bases: 4. Per germline, CDR1 SNHLY and CDR2 FYNNEI. DNA of the CDR3: TGTGCCAGCAGTGAAGCGCGGACAGGGGGCCTCAATGAGCAGTTCTTC. Translation: CASSEARTGGLNEQFF.

V is TRBV21-1 and J is TRBJ2-1; TRBD2 is taken as the D call from the table, unchecked against the DNA. TRBV21-1 is a listed pseudogene. This CDR3 region has 18 residues. CDR3 DNA: TGTGCCAGCAGCTCGGGGACTAGCGGGAGAGGGGCCGGGAATGAGCAGTTCTTC. This gives the protein CASSSGTSGRGAGNEQFF.

The chain joins TRBV27 to TRBJ2-1; 8 bases align to TRBD2. This CDR3 comprises 15 residues. The germline V gene has CDR1 MNHEY and CDR2 SMNVEV (reference sequence). Trimming at V came to 7 bases and at J to 7 bases, leaving 12 bases not matched to a gene. The CDR3 bases are TGTGCCAGCACCTTCTTGGCGGGAGGTGGTAATGAGCAGTTCTTC. Encoded protein: CASTFLAGGGNEQFF.

The V and J genes are TRBV9 and TRBJ2-5, with TRBD1 identical over 10 bases. Unmatched junction bases numbered 9, after V lost 4 bases and J lost 3 bases. CDR3 length equals 16 residues. CDR1 SGDLS and CDR2 YYNGEE come from the germline V gene. CDR3 DNA sequence: TGTGCCAGCAGCCTTCTAGGGACAGGGGACAAAGAGACCCAGTACTTC. Its translation: CASSLLGTGDKETQYF.

The chain recombines TRBV2 with TRBJ2-1; 12 bases are a match to TRBD2. The V gene's germline CDR1 is SNHLY and CDR2 FYNNEI. This CDR3 spans 16 amino acids. V dropped 5 bases and J dropped 9; count of bases not matched to a gene: 11. The CDR3 spells CASSRLAGEVGGEQFF. The CDR3 region has the DNA TGTGCCAGCAGTCGACTAGCGGGAGAGGTGGGGGGTGAGCAGTTCTTC. Full variable domain (missing parts from reference TRBV2 and TRBJ2-1): EPEVTQTPSHQVTQMGQEVILRCVPISNHLYFYWYRQILGQKVEFLVSFYNNEISEKSEIFDDQFSVERPDGSNFTLKIRSTKLEDSAMYFCASSRLAGEVGGEQFFGPGTRLTVL.

The genes are TRBV5-6 and TRBJ2-7; 7 bases match TRBD1. The CDR3 contains 14 residues. Germline V gene data show CDR1 as SGHDT and CDR2 as YYEEEE. V lost 0 bases, J lost 6 bases, and 6 bases stayed unmatched. CDR3 amino acids: CASSLGRGTGEQYF. The CDR3 nucleotides read TGTGCCAGCAGCTTGGGCAGGGGGACGGGCGAGCAGTACTTC.

The genes are TRBV6-4 and TRBJ1-1; D is undetermined. The germline V gene encodes CDR1 MRHNA and CDR2 SNTAGT. Trimming took 10 bases from V and 3 from J, leaving 15 bases between them. This CDR3 is built from 13 residues. Here the CDR3 reads CATSAGFHTEAFF. The DNA for the CDR3 is TGTGCCACATCTGCGGGGTTTCACACTGAAGCTTTCTTT.

This chain joins TRBV6-1 and TRBJ2-5, with D possibly TRBD1 on 5 matching bases. This CDR3 spans 13 amino acids. The germline gives CDR1 MNHNS, CDR2 SASEGT. The V end lost 2 bases, the J end lost 7 bases, and 11 bases lay between the germline ends. DNA for the CDR3: TGTGCCAGCAGTGAACGACAGACCTGGACCCAGTACTTC. Translating gives CASSERQTWTQYF.

This sequence joins TRBV11-2 and TRBJ1-4; 7 bases match TRBD1. From germline, CDR1 is SGHAT and CDR2 FQNNGV. This CDR3 comprises 18 residues. After removal of 5 bases from V and 6 bases from J, the junction contained 18 bases not matched to a gene. CDR3 residues: CASSIPPGQPAGDEKLFF. The CDR3 DNA follows: TGTGCCAGCAGCATACCCCCGGGACAGCCGGCTGGGGATGAAAAACTGTTTTTT.

The chain recombines TRBV6-1 with TRBJ2-7, with TRBD2 matching 9 bases. The CDR3 runs to 15 residues. V dropped 6 bases and J dropped 4; count of bases not matched to a gene: 10. CDR1 is MNHNS and CDR2 is SASEGT in the germline V gene. CDR3 nucleotide sequence: TGTGCCAGCAGCGAACCGGGACTAGCTAAATACGAGCAGTACTTC. Translating gives CASSEPGLAKYEQYF.

The chain uses TRBV11-2 and TRBJ1-3; D possibly corresponds to TRBD1 (5 bases). The V and J ends lost 0 bases and 2 bases respectively, with 5 bases between them. The CDR3 has 14 amino acids. Germline CDR1 and CDR2: SGHAT and FQNNGV. CDR3 loop: CASSLDRAGNTIYF. CDR3 DNA sequence: TGTGCCAGCAGCTTAGACAGGGCTGGAAACACCATATATTTT.

The chain recombines TRBV5-8 with TRBJ1-3, with a possible D match to TRBD1 (6 bases). The CDR3 is made up of 14 amino acids. Germline values: CDR1 SGHTS, CDR2 YDEGEE. V lost 4 bases, J lost 3 bases, and 11 bases lay in between. In nucleotides, the CDR3 is TGTGCCAGCAGCCGAACAGGGATTGGAAACACCATATATTTT. It codes for CASSRTGIGNTIYF.

This chain links TRBV11-1 with TRBJ2-7, with D possibly matching TRBD1 (6 bases). Looked up from germline, CDR1 is SGHAT and CDR2 is FQDESV (reference sequence). CDR3 size: 15 residues. V lost 3 bases, J lost 3 bases, and 15 bases lay in between. CDR3 coding DNA: TGTGCCAGCAGCTTCCATCAGGGGCAGCTCTACGAGCAGTACTTC. Protein product: CASSFHQGQLYEQYF.

The V gene is TRBV5-6, the J gene TRBJ1-2; D ambiguous. Trimming pared 5 bases from V and 3 bases from J, leaving 11 bases between. The CDR3 runs 13 residues. Germline V gene lookup returns CDR1 SGHDT and CDR2 YYEEEE. CDR3 DNA sequence: TGTGCCAGCAGTTTGCGGGATGACTATGGCTACACCTTC. This sequence encodes CASSLRDDYGYTF.

The rearrangement uses TRBV18 and TRBJ2-5; a possible D gene is TRBD1 (5 bases). The CDR3 has 15 amino acids. Trimming pared 1 base from V and 5 bases from J, leaving 14 bases between. Germline loops: CDR1 KGHSH, CDR2 LQKENI. CDR3 bases: TGTGCCAGCTCACCACGCAGGGTGGGTGGCGAGACCCAGTACTTC. Protein sequence: CASSPRRVGGETQYF.

The rearrangement links TRBV29-1 to TRBJ2-1; 9 nucleotides align to TRBD2. The germline gives CDR1 SQVTM, CDR2 ANQGSEA. Trimming took 4 bases from V and 0 from J; bases not matched to a gene: 16. The CDR3 covers 19 residues. DNA of the CDR3: TGCAGCGTTGCCCGCCGAGCGGGAGGCCCAACGAGCTCCTACAATGAGCAGTTCTTC. Protein product: CSVARRAGGPTSSYNEQFF.

V and J are TRBV7-9 and TRBJ2-5, with 8 nucleotides matching TRBD2. J gave up 5 bases and V 5 bases, and 7 bases lay outside the gene matches. CDR1 and CDR2 (germline): SEHNR, FQNEAQ (reference sequence). The CDR3 consists of 14 residues. The DNA of the CDR3 is TGTGCCAGCAGCGCCCGGACTAGCCGGGAGACCCAGTACTTC. This translates into CASSARTSRETQYF.

The V call is TRBV6-6, the J call TRBJ1-1, with unresolved D. V lost 5 bases, J lost 6 bases, and 13 bases lay in between. This CDR3 region has 13 residues. Germline values: CDR1 MNHNY, CDR2 SVGAGI (reference sequence). As DNA, the CDR3 is TGTGCCAGCAGTCACCTCTCTGAGTCTGAAGCTTTCTTT. It yields the protein CASSHLSESEAFF.

A few counts support this clone. The chain has TRBV5-1 and TRBJ2-1; a possible D gene is TRBD1 (6 bases). The V gene lost 4 bases and the J gene lost 4 bases, with 12 bases spanning the gap. Germline assignment: CDR1 SGHRS and CDR2 YFSETQ. The CDR3 has 14 residues. The DNA of the CDR3 is TGCGCCAGCAGCAATCTACAGGGTTACAATGAGCAGTTCTTC. Translating it yields CASSNLQGYNEQFF.

The CDR3 DNA reads TGTGCCAGCAGCTTAGTCGCGTCTAGCGGGAGTTGGGAGACCCAGTACTTC. Translating it yields CASSLVASSGSWETQYF. The chain has TRBV7-9 and TRBJ2-5, with TRBD2 matching 10 bases. Germline CDR1 and CDR2: SEHNR and FQNEAQ (reference sequence). V was clipped by 1 base and J by 5 bases; unmatched bases: 10. The CDR3 is 17 residues long.

This clone has just one count. This chain joins TRBV5-4 and TRBJ2-3; the match to TRBD2 covers 8 bases. This CDR3 spans 17 amino acids. Germline-derived CDR1 and CDR2 are SGHNT and YYREEE (reference sequence). V was pared by 0 bases and J by 3 bases, with 9 bases of the junction left unmatched. DNA of the CDR3: TGTGCCAGCAGCTTGGCCGGAGCTAGCGGGCTAACAGATACGCAGTATTTT. It codes for CASSLAGASGLTDTQYF.

CDR3 DNA: TGTGCCAGTACCCCTATGGGGCAGGGGCAGCCCCAGCATTTT. Its translation is CASTPMGQGQPQHF. The rearrangement joins TRBV19 to TRBJ1-5; weak D call: TRBD1 (6 bases). Trimming cost V 7 bases and J 7 bases, with 17 bases left between them. The CDR3 spans 14 residues. CDR1 is LNHDA and CDR2 is SQIVND in the germline V gene (reference sequence).

The chain combines TRBV29-1 with TRBJ2-1, with a tentative D call TRBD2 (5 bases). V dropped 5 bases and J dropped 3 bases, with 14 bases sitting between them. Germline V gene lookup returns CDR1 SQVTM and CDR2 ANQGSEA. This CDR3 has 14 residues. The CDR3 sequence is CSVHFTSGYNEQFF. DNA of the CDR3: TGCAGCGTTCACTTTACTAGTGGCTACAATGAGCAGTTCTTC.

The chain combines TRBV6-5 with TRBJ2-7; D possibly corresponds to TRBD2 (5 bases). V lost 5 bases to trimming and J lost 1 base, with 12 bases between them. This CDR3 region has 14 residues. Germline CDR1 and CDR2: MNHEY and SVGAGI. Written as DNA, the CDR3 is TGTGCCAGCAGTGGATACGAGGGATCCTACGAGCAGTACTTC. It specifies CASSGYEGSYEQYF.

This rearrangement joins TRBV4-3 to TRBJ1-3, with a possible D match to TRBD1 (5 bases). V lost 0 bases and J lost 0, with 18 bases in between. This CDR3 spans 19 amino acids. The germline CDR1 and CDR2 sequences are LGHNA and YSLEER. The DNA of the CDR3 is TGCGCCAGCAGCCAAGATACCCTGCGGGGACTTTTCTCTGGAAACACCATATATTTT. This encodes CASSQDTLRGLFSGNTIYF.

CDR3 amino acids: CASMIGQGTNEKLFF. In DNA form, the CDR3 reads TGTGCCAGTATGATCGGACAGGGAACTAATGAAAAACTGTTTTTT. V usage is TRBV19 and J usage is TRBJ1-4; 8 bases align to TRBD1. CDR1 LNHDA and CDR2 SQIVND come from the germline V gene (reference sequence). J gave up 1 base and V 7 bases, and 5 bases lay outside the gene matches. This CDR3 is built from 15 residues. The full variable domain, in which reference TRBV19 and TRBJ1-4 provide the parts outside the CDR3, is DGGITQSPKYLFRKEGQNVTLSCEQNLNHDAMYWYRQDPGQGLRLIYYSQIVNDFQKGDIAEGYSVSREKKESFPLTVTSAQKNPTAFYLCASMIGQGTNEKLFFGSGTQLSVL.